A single sample is the source of the 6 T cell receptor beta chains below, sequenced in a study of naive and memory T cell subsets. Both TRBC1 and TRBC2 were covered by a beta constant-region primer of two equimolar oligonucleotides. Nested alpha and beta constant-region primers with the SP2 primer drove four PCR rounds on ligated cDNA. TCRdb independently ran MiXCR on the UMI-ligation and nested PCR reads; one entry per CDR3 protein. Among tens of thousands of distinct CDR3 sequences listed, over 9% were seen once. The sequenced sample was naive CD8+ T cells from blood. These receptors all come from a human donor in good health.

The V and J genes are TRBV7-8 and TRBJ1-5; D ambiguous. Germline CDR1 SGHVS, CDR2 FQNEAQ. CDR3 length equals 20 residues. V lost 3 bases and J 1 base, leaving 25 bases between the germline ends. CDR3 sequence: CASSFSRDQRSPPSNQPQHF. Written as DNA, the CDR3 is TGTGCCAGCAGCTTTAGTCGGGATCAGAGGTCTCCTCCCAGCAATCAGCCCCAGCATTTT.

In this sample, this clonotype turned up a few times. The gene calls are TRBV20-1 and TRBJ2-5; a weak D match, TRBD1 (6 bases). The CDR3 contains 16 residues. Deletions cut 4 bases from V and 4 bases from J, with 22 bases between. Germline values: CDR1 DFQATT, CDR2 SNEGSKA (reference sequence). The CDR3 loop reads CSATGSTGDPRETQYF. The CDR3 coding sequence is TGCAGTGCTACCGGGTCGACAGGCGACCCCCGAGAGACCCAGTACTTC.

Many counts were recorded for this clonotype. The rearrangement uses TRBV4-3 and TRBJ2-1; TRBD2 is a possible D gene (6 bases). Trimming cost V 0 bases and J 8 bases, with 17 bases left between them. This CDR3 region has 16 residues. Germline CDR1 reads LGHNA; CDR2 reads YSLEER. The CDR3 DNA follows: TGCGCCAGCAGCCAAGAAGGGCTAGCGTCAAGTCATGAGCAGTTCTTC. Protein: CASSQEGLASSHEQFF.

This clonotype came up many times. The V gene is TRBV29-1, the J gene TRBJ2-2; D not resolved. With 3 bases removed from V and 4 bases from J, the gap between germline ends came to 18 bases. The CDR3 covers 16 residues. CDR1 is SQVTM and CDR2 is ANQGSEA in the germline V gene. The CDR3 DNA reads as TGCAGCGTTGAGGACCCGGATCTAGGAAGCACCGGGGAGCTGTTTTTT. This gives the protein CSVEDPDLGSTGELFF.

A few counts support this clonotype. The V gene is TRBV23-1, the J gene TRBJ1-5; D remains ambiguous. TRBV23-1 counts as an open reading frame of uncertain function. The CDR3 sequence is 16 residues long. The V end was cut by 11 bases, the J end by 3 bases, with 23 bases between. This chain's CDR3 is CAQTRPKTRVNQPQHF. The CDR3 bases are TGCGCCCAAACCCGACCGAAAACGAGGGTCAATCAGCCCCAGCATTTT.

The chain carries TRBV4-1 and TRBJ2-3, with 8 bases that match TRBD2. Trimming at V came to 3 bases and at J to 0 bases, leaving 8 bases not matched to a gene. The CDR3 runs 17 residues. CDR1 MGHRA and CDR2 YSYEKL come from the germline V gene. CDR3 nucleotides: TGCGCCAGCAGCCAGGACGGACTAGCTACTAGCACAGATACGCAGTATTTT. Its translation is CASSQDGLATSTDTQYF.